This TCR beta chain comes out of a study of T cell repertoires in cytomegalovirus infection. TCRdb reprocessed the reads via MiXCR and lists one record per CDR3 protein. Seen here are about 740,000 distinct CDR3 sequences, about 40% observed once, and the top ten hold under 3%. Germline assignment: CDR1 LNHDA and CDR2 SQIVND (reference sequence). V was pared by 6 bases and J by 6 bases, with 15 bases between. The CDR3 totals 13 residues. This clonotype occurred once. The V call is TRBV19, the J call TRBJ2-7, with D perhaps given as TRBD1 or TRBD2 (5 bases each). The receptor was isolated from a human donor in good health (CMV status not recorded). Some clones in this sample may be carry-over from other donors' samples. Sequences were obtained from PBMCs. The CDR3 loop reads CASRLTGPSEQYF. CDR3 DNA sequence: TGTGCCAGTAGATTGACGGGGCCCTCCGAGCAGTACTTC.